Listed here are 24 T cell receptor beta chains from one sample, sequenced in a study of blood T cell repertoires in COVID-19. Libraries were prepared by immunoSEQ multiplex PCR; TCRdb keeps only in-frame clonotypes and omits some of them. Found here are approximately 120,000 clones, roughly 88% of them singletons; the top ten hold roughly 4.9%. Material for sequencing was peripheral blood. These receptors were taken from a human donor in a cohort sampled during active COVID-19.

This rearrangement joins TRBV4-3 to TRBJ1-6; no firm D call. V was shortened by 5 bases and J by 0 bases, with 11 bases between the two germline ends. Germline V gene data show CDR1 as LGHNA and CDR2 as YSLEER. The CDR3 extends over 16 amino acids. The CDR3 reads CASSENRDSYNSPLHF. As DNA, the CDR3 is TGCGCCAGCAGCGAAAACCGGGACTCCTATAATTCACCCCTCCACTTT.

The rearrangement uses TRBV2 and TRBJ1-4, with TRBD1 as a possible D gene (5 bases). Looked up from germline, CDR1 is SNHLY and CDR2 is FYNNEI. The V end was cut by 7 bases, the J end by 0 bases, with 12 bases between. This CDR3 has 15 amino acids. The CDR3 region is CASKTVLATNEKLFF. In nucleotides, the CDR3 is TGTGCCAGCAAGACAGTTCTCGCAACTAATGAAAAACTGTTTTTT.

The rearrangement uses TRBV9 and TRBJ2-2; D remains unclear. The germline gives CDR1 SGDLS, CDR2 YYNGEE. Trimming pared 0 bases from V and 6 bases from J, leaving 6 bases between. The CDR3 totals 13 residues. CDR3 DNA sequence: TGTGCCAGCAGCGTAGACGAGGCCGGGGAGCTGTTTTTT. This translates into CASSVDEAGELFF.

This sequence joins TRBV7-3 and TRBJ1-2; TRBD1 is a possible D gene (5 bases). CDR1 and CDR2 (germline): SGHTA, FQGTGA. CDR3 length: 15 amino acids. The V end was cut by 5 bases, the J end by 3 bases, with 16 bases between. The CDR3 region is CASSPLGGGDYGYTF. In nucleotides, the CDR3 is TGTGCCAGCAGCCCCCTCGGTGGGGGGGACTATGGCTACACCTTC.

This chain uses TRBV7-2 with TRBJ2-7; D may be TRBD2 (6 bases). The CDR3 is made up of 15 amino acids. The V and J ends lost 2 bases and 4 bases respectively, with 15 bases between them. Per germline, CDR1 SGHTA and CDR2 FQGNSA. The CDR3 loop is CASSLRDSAGYEQYF. In nucleotides, the CDR3 is TGTGCCAGCAGCTTAAGGGACTCCGCCGGGTACGAGCAGTACTTC.

The V and J genes are TRBV6-4 and TRBJ2-3, with 8 bases lining up with TRBD2. CDR3 size: 16 residues. The junction had 4 bases not matched to a gene; V was cut back by 2 bases and J by 0 bases. Germline assignment: CDR1 MRHNA and CDR2 SNTAGT. The CDR3 nucleotides are TGTGCCAGCAGTGACGCTAGCGGGTCTAGCACAGATACGCAGTATTTT. This gives the protein CASSDASGSSTDTQYF.

The genes are TRBV12-5 and TRBJ1-5, with D unclear. V was trimmed by 2 bases and J by 4 bases, leaving 3 bases between them. The CDR3 length is 12 residues. Germline V gene lookup returns CDR1 LGHNT and CDR2 FRNRAP. For the CDR3, the DNA is TGTGCTAGTGGTTTGCAGAATCAGCCCCAGCATTTT. Protein product: CASGLQNQPQHF.

The chain couples TRBV11-2 to TRBJ2-7, with TRBD1 identical over 11 bases. V trimming: 7 bases; J trimming: 3 bases; junction bases outside the gene matches: 8. Germline-derived CDR1 and CDR2 are SGHAT and FQNNGV. This CDR3 is built from 15 residues. In DNA, the CDR3 is TGTGCCAGCACCCACGGGACAGGGGGTATCTACGAGCAGTACTTC. Translated: CASTHGTGGIYEQYF.

The CDR3 sequence: CASSERGWREGQVDEQFF. The CDR3, as DNA: TGTGCCAGCAGTGAAAGGGGCTGGCGGGAGGGCCAAGTAGATGAGCAGTTCTTC. V usage is TRBV6-1 and J usage is TRBJ2-1; 9 nucleotides line up with TRBD2. Per the germline V gene, CDR1 is MNHNS and CDR2 is SASEGT. Trimming removed 2 bases from V and 8 bases from J; junction bases left unmatched: 16. This CDR3 has 18 residues.

The chain is built from TRBV7-2 and TRBJ2-1; 7 bases are a match to TRBD2. The germline V gene has CDR1 SGHTA and CDR2 FQGNSA. The CDR3 is 16 amino acids. V trimming: 4 bases; J trimming: 0 bases; junction bases outside the gene matches: 6. The CDR3 reads CASSSNLAASYNEQFF. Written as DNA, the CDR3 is TGTGCCAGCAGCTCCAACCTAGCGGCCTCCTACAATGAGCAGTTCTTC.

This chain connects TRBV3-1 (or the pseudogene TRBV3-2) to TRBJ2-5, with 14 positions matching TRBD2. The germline CDR1 and CDR2 sequences are LGHDT and YNNKEL (reference sequence). V shed 5 bases, J shed 5 bases, and the junction held 7 bases outside the gene matches. The length of the CDR3 is 16 residues. CDR3 bases: TGTGCCAGCAGCTTCCGACTAGCGGGAGGGGGTGAGACCCAGTACTTC. Its translation is CASSFRLAGGGETQYF.

J is TRBJ2-1 and V is TRBV5-1, with 15 bases identical to TRBD2. The CDR3 loop spans 19 amino acids. Germline V gene lookup returns CDR1 SGHRS and CDR2 YFSETQ. The J segment lost 0 bases and the V segment lost 4 bases, leaving 8 bases of the junction unmatched. The CDR3 here is CASSLGLAGGPSSYNEQFF. The DNA for the CDR3 is TGCGCCAGCAGCCTGGGACTAGCGGGAGGCCCGAGCTCCTACAATGAGCAGTTCTTC.

This chain links TRBV5-1 with TRBJ1-2; TRBD1 matches at 11 bases. Trimming took 4 bases from V and 2 from J; bases not matched to a gene: 4. Germline V CDR1 and CDR2: SGHRS, YFSETQ. The CDR3 runs 15 residues. The DNA for the CDR3 is TGCGCCAGCAGCCCCGGACAGGGGGCCAACTATGGCTACACCTTC. As protein: CASSPGQGANYGYTF.

Concerning this clone: At one end the junction does not follow the germline gene, possibly because of a read error. V is TRBV6-5 and J is TRBJ2-1, with 16 bases aligning to TRBD2. Looked up from germline, CDR1 is MNHEY and CDR2 is SVGAGI. CDR3 length equals 14 residues. The DNA for the CDR3 is TGTGCCAGCAGCCCCGGGACTAGCGGGAGGGAACGGCTCTTC. This encodes CASSPGTSGRERLF.

The rearrangement uses TRBV27 and TRBJ2-7, with D possibly being TRBD1 (5 bases). Trimming took 9 bases from V and 6 from J, leaving 18 bases between them. Germline V gives CDR1 MNHEY, CDR2 SMNVEV (reference sequence). This CDR3 has 13 amino acids. CDR3 DNA: TGTGCCAGTAGTAGGGGAAAGGGTTCCGAGCAGTACTTC. Residues: CASSRGKGSEQYF.

The chain carries TRBV19 and TRBJ1-5, with a weak D call TRBD1 (6 bases). Germline CDR1 reads LNHDA; CDR2 reads SQIVND (reference sequence). This CDR3 region has 13 residues. Trimming cost V 7 bases and J 3 bases, with 10 bases left between them. The CDR3 nucleotides are TGTGCCAGTAAACGACAGGCCAATCAGCCCCAGCATTTT. As protein: CASKRQANQPQHF.

This chain links TRBV5-1 with TRBJ1-1; no firm D call. The CDR3 spans 15 residues. V dropped 2 bases and J dropped 4 bases, with 15 bases sitting between them. Germline assignment: CDR1 SGHRS and CDR2 YFSETQ. The CDR3 DNA is TGCGCCAGCAGCTTAGGAGGGTCAAGAAGCACTGAAGCTTTCTTT. This encodes CASSLGGSRSTEAFF. The complete variable domain, with remaining parts taken from reference TRBV5-1 and TRBJ1-1, reads KAGVTQTPRYLIKTRGQQVTLSCSPISGHRSVSWYQQTPGQGLQFLFEYFSETQRNKGNFPGRFSGRQFSNSRSEMNVSTLELGDSALYLCASSLGGSRSTEAFFGQGTRLTVV.

This chain uses TRBV20-1 with TRBJ2-1; maybe TRBD2 (5 bases). Deletions cut 6 bases from V and 4 bases from J, with 16 bases between. Germline-derived CDR1 and CDR2 are DFQATT and SNEGSKA (reference sequence). This CDR3 is 14 amino acids long. The CDR3 region is CSASGLTFYNEQFF. The CDR3 DNA reads TGCAGTGCCAGTGGACTGACCTTTTACAATGAGCAGTTCTTC.

The chain links TRBV7-3 to TRBJ2-1, with 14 bases fitting TRBD2. Trimming at V came to 5 bases and at J to 5 bases, leaving 5 bases not matched to a gene. The CDR3 has 16 residues. The germline V gene has CDR1 SGHTA and CDR2 FQGTGA. CDR3 region: CASSKPGLAGDNEQFF. The CDR3 DNA sequence: TGTGCCAGCAGCAAGCCGGGACTAGCGGGGGACAATGAGCAGTTCTTC.

The chain's CDR3 is CASGLYGSPGTSGKRGTDTQYF. CDR3 bases: TGTGCTAGTGGTTTGTACGGGTCGCCCGGGACTAGCGGGAAACGAGGCACAGATACGCAGTATTTT. J is TRBJ2-3 and V is TRBV12-5, with TRBD2 identical over 13 bases. From germline, CDR1 is LGHNT and CDR2 FRNRAP. Germline trimming cut 2 bases from V and 1 base from J; bases unmatched to any gene: 18. CDR3 length equals 22 residues.

This clone came up once. This sequence joins TRBV28 and TRBJ2-7; TRBD2 matches 11 bases. Trimming cost V 3 bases and J 2 bases; bases outside gene matches: 6. The CDR3 spans 16 residues. CDR1 is MDHEN, CDR2 SYDVKM, per germline. CDR3: CASSFETSGNAYEQYF. The CDR3 bases are TGTGCCAGCAGTTTCGAGACTAGCGGGAACGCCTACGAGCAGTACTTC. Using reference TRBV28 and TRBJ2-7 for the parts outside the CDR3, the full variable domain is DVKVTQSSRYLVKRTGEKVFLECVQDMDHENMFWYRQDPGLGLRLIYFSYDVKMKEKGDIPEGYSVSREKKERFSLILESASTNQTSMYLCASSFETSGNAYEQYFGPGTRLTVT.

This chain uses TRBV19 with TRBJ2-5; 7 positions match TRBD1. Losses at the gene ends were 7 bases for V and 4 bases for J; bases not matched to a gene: 12. CDR1 is LNHDA, CDR2 SQIVND, per germline (reference sequence). The CDR3 runs 15 residues. CDR3 amino acids: CASMTTGTAIETQYF. Written as DNA, the CDR3 is TGTGCCAGTATGACGACCGGGACAGCGATAGAGACCCAGTACTTC.

The chain couples TRBV4-1 to TRBJ2-1; weak D call: TRBD2 (6 bases). Trimming took 0 bases from V and 3 from J, leaving 9 bases between them. CDR3 length: 15 amino acids. The germline V gene has CDR1 MGHRA and CDR2 YSYEKL. The DNA for the CDR3 is TGCGCCAGCAGCCAAGAACTAGCCGACTACAATGAGCAGTTCTTC. Protein: CASSQELADYNEQFF.

The V and J genes are TRBV18 and TRBJ2-2; 9 bases agree with TRBD2. This CDR3 is 15 amino acids long. With 2 bases clipped from V and 4 bases from J, the junction kept 2 bases outside the gene matches. Germline CDR1 and CDR2: KGHSH and LQKENI. CDR3: CASSPTSGFTGELFF. Here the CDR3 DNA reads TGTGCCAGCTCACCAACTAGCGGGTTCACCGGGGAGCTGTTTTTT.